The entry below gives a single T cell receptor beta chain sequence along with its context. The CDR3 is 15 residues long. Germline V gene data show CDR1 as LNHDA and CDR2 as SQIVND (reference sequence). The V gene lost 6 bases and the J gene lost 2 bases, with 14 bases spanning the gap. Only in-frame clones appear in the TCRdb table, and some are missing; sequencing was by immunoSEQ multiplex PCR. The sample has about 190,000 clones, 88% seen once; the top ten hold about 1.1%. This sample stems from a study of blood T cell repertoires in COVID-19. Study-wide background: Donors in the United States, Italy and Spain gave samples during acute or convalescent COVID-19. PBMCs, B-cell-depleted T cells, or T cells provided the cDNA or gDNA that made up the material.

The sample consisted of peripheral blood. This chain connects TRBV19 to TRBJ2-1; a possible D gene is TRBD2 (6 bases). This TCR derives from a man aged 25-45 years with acute or convalescent COVID-19. The CDR3 nucleotides read TGTGCCAGTAGGAATTGGGGGGTCCCCTACAATGAGCAGTTCTTC. It yields the protein CASRNWGVPYNEQFF.